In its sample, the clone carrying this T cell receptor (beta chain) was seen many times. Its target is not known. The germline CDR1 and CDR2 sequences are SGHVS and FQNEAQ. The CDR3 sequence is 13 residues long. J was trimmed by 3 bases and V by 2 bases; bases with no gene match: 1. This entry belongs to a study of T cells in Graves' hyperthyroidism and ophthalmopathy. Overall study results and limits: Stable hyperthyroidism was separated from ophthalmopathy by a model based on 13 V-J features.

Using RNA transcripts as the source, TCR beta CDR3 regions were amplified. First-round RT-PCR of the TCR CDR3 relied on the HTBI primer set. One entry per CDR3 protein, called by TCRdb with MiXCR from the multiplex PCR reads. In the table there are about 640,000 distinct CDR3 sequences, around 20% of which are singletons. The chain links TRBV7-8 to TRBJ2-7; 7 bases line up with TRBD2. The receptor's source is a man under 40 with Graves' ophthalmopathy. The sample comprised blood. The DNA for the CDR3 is TGTGCCAGCAGCTTACGGACTAGCTACGAGCAGTACTTC. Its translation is CASSLRTSYEQYF. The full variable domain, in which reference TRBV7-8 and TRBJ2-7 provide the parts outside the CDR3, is GAGVSQSPRYKVAKRGQDVALRCDPISGHVSLFWYQQALGQGPEFLTYFQNEAQLDKSGLPSDRFFAERPEGSVSTLKIQRTQQEDSAVYLCASSLRTSYEQYFGPGTRLTVT.